The 20 T cell receptor beta chains reported below all come from one sample, sequenced in a study of CD8+ T cells in alopecia areata. In each case, RNA was isolated and then reverse transcribed into cDNA as the sequencing template. The assay was immunoSEQ multiplex PCR, and TCRdb's table has in-frame clones only and misses some. The sample holds roughly 150,000 clones; around 55% are singletons and the top ten take about 4.3%. The sequenced sample was CD4+ T cells sorted from blood. Every receptor here comes from a human donor in good health.

This clone has a count of ten or more. The V call is TRBV23-1, the J call TRBJ2-1; D is possibly TRBD2 (6 bases). TRBV23-1 is classed as an ORF, of uncertain function. This CDR3 is 14 amino acids long. The V end was cut by 0 bases, the J end by 7 bases, with 10 bases between. The CDR3 protein is CASSQSCSGNEQFF. In DNA form, the CDR3 reads TGCGCCAGCAGTCAATCTTGCAGCGGGAATGAGCAGTTCTTC.

The chain employs TRBV2 and TRBJ2-5; 9 bases agree with TRBD2. Germline CDR1 and CDR2: SNHLY and FYNNEI. This CDR3 comprises 14 residues. V shed 4 bases, J shed 2 bases, and the junction held 2 bases outside the gene matches. CDR3: CASSATSGQETQYF. The CDR3 region has the DNA TGTGCCAGCAGTGCGACTAGCGGACAAGAGACCCAGTACTTC.

The chain carries TRBV7-2 and TRBJ2-3, with TRBD2 identical over 10 bases. In germline, CDR1 is SGHTA, CDR2 FQGNSA. Germline trimming cut 4 bases from V and 2 bases from J; bases unmatched to any gene: 9. The CDR3 has 17 residues. CDR3 in DNA: TGTGCCAGCAGCTCTATCGGGCTAGCGGGAGTCACAGATACGCAGTATTTT. This codes for CASSSIGLAGVTDTQYF.

The chain couples TRBV2 to TRBJ1-2; D is uncertain. Germline V gene lookup returns CDR1 SNHLY and CDR2 FYNNEI. Trimming removed 3 bases at V and 4 bases at J, with 9 bases between. The CDR3 spans 13 residues. The DNA of the CDR3 is TGTGCCAGCAGTGATTTCCGCCTCTATGGCTACACCTTC. This gives the protein CASSDFRLYGYTF.

This chain's CDR3 is CASSWSPGQGNEKLFF. The DNA of the CDR3 is TGTGCCAGCAGCTGGAGTCCCGGACAGGGAAATGAAAAACTGTTTTTT. The chain combines TRBV7-2 with TRBJ1-4; 8 bases match TRBD1. The length of the CDR3 is 16 residues. The junction had 9 bases not matched to a gene; V was cut back by 4 bases and J by 5 bases. Germline-derived CDR1 and CDR2 are SGHTA and FQGNSA. The full variable domain, rest sourced from reference TRBV7-2 and TRBJ1-4, is GAGVSQSPSNKVTEKGKDVELRCDPISGHTALYWYRQSLGQGLEFLIYFQGNSAPDKSGLPSDRFSAERTGGSVSTLTIQRTQQEDSAVYLCASSWSPGQGNEKLFFGSGTQLSVL.

This clone appeared a few times. This chain links TRBV10-1 with TRBJ2-2, with 7 nucleotides matching TRBD1. The CDR3 has 14 amino acids. Germline lookup yields CDR1 WNHNN and CDR2 SYGVQD (reference sequence). V gave up 4 bases and J gave up 7 bases; unmatched junction bases: 6. The CDR3 nucleotides read TGCGCCAGCAGTGCGACAGGGTTGGGCGGGGAGCTGTTTTTT. Its translation: CASSATGLGGELFF.

V and J are TRBV18 and TRBJ2-1; 9 bases align to TRBD2. The CDR3 spans 19 residues. Germline trimming cut 6 bases from V and 0 bases from J; bases unmatched to any gene: 15. Germline V gene lookup returns CDR1 KGHSH and CDR2 LQKENI. The CDR3 bases are TGTGCCAGCTCGCCCCTTAGCGGGAGACGATCCTCCTCCTACAATGAGCAGTTCTTC. This translates into CASSPLSGRRSSSYNEQFF.

The chain is built from TRBV7-2 and TRBJ1-2; the D gene is possibly TRBD1 (5 bases). The CDR3 runs 17 residues. V was clipped by 2 bases and J by 2 bases, with 18 bases between them. Germline V gene sequence: CDR1 SGHTA, CDR2 FQGNSA. In DNA, the CDR3 is TGTGCCAGCAGCTTACCCCGGATGGGACGACGGAACTATGGCTACACCTTC. Amino acids: CASSLPRMGRRNYGYTF.

CDR3 loop: CASSYSWTSGTDTQYF. CDR3 nucleotide sequence: TGTGCCAGCAGTTACTCGTGGACTAGCGGCACAGATACGCAGTATTTT. V usage is TRBV6-5 and J usage is TRBJ2-3; 9 bases line up with TRBD2. V shed 0 bases, J shed 1 base, and the junction held 2 bases outside the gene matches. CDR1 is MNHEY, CDR2 SVGAGI, per germline. The CDR3 consists of 16 residues.

The rearrangement joins TRBV29-1 to TRBJ2-3; D is unresolved. The CDR3 length is 11 residues. The V and J ends lost 8 bases and 4 bases respectively, with 10 bases between them. Germline lookup yields CDR1 SQVTM and CDR2 ANQGSEA. CDR3 DNA sequence: TGCAGCCCGGCCTACGCAGATACGCAGTATTTT. Translated, it gives CSPAYADTQYF.

This clone has a count of ten or more. The V gene is TRBV28, the J gene TRBJ2-7; the D gene could be TRBD1 or TRBD2 (6 bases each). The CDR3 runs to 14 residues. V was shortened by 6 bases and J by 2 bases, with 14 bases between the two germline ends. Per the germline V gene, CDR1 is MDHEN and CDR2 is SYDVKM. CDR3 bases: TGTGCCAGCAGCCAAGGGGGGTATCCCTACGAGCAGTACTTC. Residues: CASSQGGYPYEQYF.

The V and J genes are TRBV14 and TRBJ2-3, with D hard to call. Trimming left V 1 base short and J 5 bases short, with 10 bases between. The CDR3 contains 14 residues. CDR1 SGHDN and CDR2 FVKESK come from the germline V gene. The CDR3 region is CASSQAGLLDTQYF. As DNA, the CDR3 is TGTGCCAGCAGCCAAGCAGGTCTGTTAGATACGCAGTATTTT. Variable domain in full (rest from reference TRBV14 and TRBJ2-3): EAGVTQFPSHSVIEKGQTVTLRCDPISGHDNLYWYRRVMGKEIKFLLHFVKESKQDESGMPNNRFLAERTGGTYSTLKVQPAELEDSGVYFCASSQAGLLDTQYFGPGTRLTVL.

This chain connects TRBV7-2 to TRBJ1-2, with 8 positions matching TRBD1. V was clipped by 1 base and J by 5 bases; unmatched bases: 6. Germline V gene lookup returns CDR1 SGHTA and CDR2 FQGNSA. This CDR3 comprises 15 residues. This CDR3 reads CASSLDNRGNYGYTF. CDR3 coding DNA: TGTGCCAGCAGCTTAGATAACAGGGGGAATTATGGCTACACCTTC.

There are a few counts of this clone. The gene calls are TRBV29-1 and TRBJ2-2; the match to TRBD1 covers 7 bases. This CDR3 spans 14 amino acids. After removal of 5 bases from V and 7 bases from J, the junction contained 10 bases not matched to a gene. Germline-derived CDR1 and CDR2 are SQVTM and ANQGSEA. CDR3 in DNA: TGCAGCGTTACCAGACAGGGACGCGACGGGGAGCTGTTTTTT. Translation gives CSVTRQGRDGELFF.

The V gene is TRBV30, the J gene TRBJ2-5; D remains unclear. With 4 bases removed from V and 5 bases from J, the gap between germline ends came to 23 bases. CDR1 is GTSNPN and CDR2 is SVGIG in the germline V gene (reference sequence). There are 16 residues in the CDR3. Here the CDR3 reads CAWTLRDPVVGETQYF. The CDR3 DNA sequence: TGTGCCTGGACTTTAAGGGATCCGGTGGTGGGGGAGACCCAGTACTTC.

The gene calls are TRBV4-1 and TRBJ1-1; 7 positions match TRBD1. Germline V gene lookup returns CDR1 MGHRA and CDR2 YSYEKL. Trimming removed 1 base from V and 7 bases from J; junction bases left unmatched: 24. This CDR3 has 20 amino acids. The CDR3 loop is CASSQGRGRGTTGENSEAFF. The DNA of the CDR3 is TGCGCCAGCAGCCAAGGACGCGGGCGGGGAACCACAGGGGAAAATAGTGAAGCTTTCTTT.

The rearrangement links TRBV7-9 to TRBJ2-4; 7 bases map to TRBD2. The CDR3 loop spans 15 amino acids. Per germline, CDR1 SEHNR and CDR2 FQNEAQ (reference sequence). V dropped 6 bases and J dropped 5; count of bases not matched to a gene: 10. CDR3 residues: CASRSWRESQNIQYF. The CDR3 coding sequence is TGTGCCAGCAGGAGTTGGCGGGAGAGTCAAAACATTCAGTACTTC. The entire variable domain, with the rest obtained from reference TRBV7-9 and TRBJ2-4, is as follows: DTGVSQNPRHKITKRGQNVTFRCDPISEHNRLYWYRQTLGQGPEFLTYFQNEAQLEKSRLLSDRFSAERPKGSFSTLEIQRTEQGDSAMYLCASRSWRESQNIQYFGAGTRLSVL.

This clone was picked up one time. The chain couples TRBV4-1 to TRBJ2-3; 8 bases line up with TRBD2. The CDR3 consists of 14 residues. The J segment lost 7 bases and the V segment lost 4 bases, leaving 7 bases of the junction unmatched. Germline CDR1 and CDR2: MGHRA and YSYEKL. The CDR3, as DNA: TGCGCCAGCAGCCCCGATAGCGGGACGTATACGCAGTATTTT. Translation gives CASSPDSGTYTQYF.

V is TRBV19 and J is TRBJ1-4; D is ambiguous. The CDR3 has 14 amino acids. V lost 5 bases, J lost 0 bases, and 7 bases lay in between. Germline CDR1 and CDR2: LNHDA and SQIVND (reference sequence). CDR3 amino acids: CASSDGATNEKLFF. Here the CDR3 DNA reads TGTGCCAGTAGTGACGGAGCAACTAATGAAAAACTGTTTTTT.

This clone was seen more than once but under ten times. The chain couples TRBV28 to TRBJ2-7; 14 positions match TRBD2. Germline V gene lookup returns CDR1 MDHEN and CDR2 SYDVKM. V was clipped by 3 bases and J by 2 bases; unmatched bases: 6. The CDR3 is made up of 17 amino acids. CDR3 bases: TGTGCCAGCAGTTTCGGGACTAGCGGGAGACCTCCCTACGAGCAGTACTTC. This gives the protein CASSFGTSGRPPYEQYF.